Each of the 5 T cell receptor beta chains below was sequenced from the same sample in a study of post-analysis software for immune sequencing data. Study results and caveats: About 5 TRBV segments (TRBV5-6, TRBV5-1 and TRBV20-1 among them) occurred more frequently in patients than in controls.

Unique molecular identifiers were built into the TCR beta cDNA libraries. Each CDR3 protein gets one entry after TCRdb re-called the PCR reads with MiXCR. This table has roughly 650,000 distinct CDR3 sequences, around 60% appearing once. The antigens these receptors bind are not known. The specimen was blood. These receptors were taken from a girl aged 2-9 years with multiple sclerosis.

V usage is TRBV12-3 or TRBV12-4 and J usage is TRBJ2-1; TRBD1 matches at 8 bases. The V and J ends lost 6 bases and 6 bases, in that order; junction bases with no gene match: 7. The CDR3 has 14 residues. As DNA, the CDR3 is TGTGCCAGCAGCGCAGGGGGCACTGTCAATGAGCAGTTCTTC. Encoded protein: CASSAGGTVNEQFF.

The gene calls are TRBV10-2 and TRBJ1-5, with TRBD1 matching over 10 bases. V gave up 4 bases and J gave up 4 bases; unmatched junction bases: 7. Germline lookup yields CDR1 WSHSY and CDR2 SAAADI. This CDR3 contains 16 residues. The CDR3 loop reads CASSVVGTGVNQPQHF. The CDR3 nucleotides are TGCGCCAGCAGTGTTGTCGGGACAGGGGTGAATCAGCCCCAGCATTTT.

This clonotype occurred a few times. V and J are TRBV5-1 and TRBJ2-1; 9 bases match TRBD2. Looked up from germline, CDR1 is SGHRS and CDR2 is YFSETQ. Trimming at V came to 3 bases and at J to 0 bases, leaving 4 bases not matched to a gene. There are 16 residues in the CDR3. The chain's CDR3 is CASSSVSGGSYNEQFF. The CDR3 DNA sequence: TGCGCCAGCAGCTCGGTTAGCGGGGGCTCCTACAATGAGCAGTTCTTC. Complete variable domain (other parts from reference TRBV5-1 and TRBJ2-1): KAGVTQTPRYLIKTRGQQVTLSCSPISGHRSVSWYQQTPGQGLQFLFEYFSETQRNKGNFPGRFSGRQFSNSRSEMNVSTLELGDSALYLCASSSVSGGSYNEQFFGPGTRLTVL.

The chain employs TRBV6-5 and TRBJ2-1, with 9 bases that match TRBD1. The CDR3 consists of 16 residues. CDR1 is MNHEY and CDR2 is SVGAGI in the germline V gene. V lost 7 bases to trimming and J lost 6 bases; unmatched junction nucleotides: 13. CDR3 coding DNA: TGTGCCAGCACCCCCCCACCGGGACAGGGCTCCAATGAGCAGTTCTTC. Translation gives CASTPPPGQGSNEQFF.

The chain couples TRBV30 to TRBJ2-1; D is unresolved. The CDR3 runs to 15 residues. V was trimmed by 2 bases and J by 2 bases, leaving 13 bases between them. The germline V gene has CDR1 GTSNPN and CDR2 SVGIG (reference sequence). The CDR3 spells CAWSLRSGAYNEQFF. The CDR3 nucleotides are TGTGCCTGGAGTTTGAGATCTGGGGCCTACAATGAGCAGTTCTTC.